This record covers a single T cell receptor beta chain. The target antigen is unknown. V shed 3 bases and J shed 1 base, with 10 bases lying between them. There are 14 residues in the CDR3. Per the germline V gene, CDR1 is SQVTM and CDR2 is ANQGSEA. Unique molecular identifiers were used to barcode this TCRbeta library. TCRdb passed the PCR reads through MiXCR, listing each CDR3 protein once. The table has about 900,000 distinct CDR3 sequences, roughly 31% seen once; the top ten hold roughly 30%. The data derive from a study of T-cell reconstitution after alpha-beta-depleted transplantation in children. Study-wide points: Surviving recipient T cells and intrathymic progenitors accounted for some patients' high TCRbeta diversity at day 60. There were reportedly several hundred expanded graft clones from which alpha-beta T cells came about two months after transplant. T cells produced anew were the main source of T-cell counts and diversity one year after transplant.

The specimen comprised PBMCs, mostly from graft donor cells, sampled 360 days after TCRalphabeta/CD19-depleted stem cell transplant. The chain carries TRBV29-1 and TRBJ2-4; possible D gene TRBD1, 5 bases. The clonotype was recovered from a boy in the first two years of life who had a stem cell transplant for SCID, so the T cells may come from the graft donor. The CDR3 loop reads CSVDKGMAKNIQYF. CDR3 DNA: TGCAGCGTTGACAAGGGGATGGCCAAAAACATTCAGTACTTC. Filled out from reference TRBV29-1 and TRBJ2-4, the complete variable domain reads SAVISQKPSRDICQRGTSLTIQCQVDSQVTMMFWYRQQPGQSLTLIATANQGSEATYESGFVIDKFPISRPNLTFSTLTVSNMSPEDSSIYLCSVDKGMAKNIQYFGAGTRLSVL.